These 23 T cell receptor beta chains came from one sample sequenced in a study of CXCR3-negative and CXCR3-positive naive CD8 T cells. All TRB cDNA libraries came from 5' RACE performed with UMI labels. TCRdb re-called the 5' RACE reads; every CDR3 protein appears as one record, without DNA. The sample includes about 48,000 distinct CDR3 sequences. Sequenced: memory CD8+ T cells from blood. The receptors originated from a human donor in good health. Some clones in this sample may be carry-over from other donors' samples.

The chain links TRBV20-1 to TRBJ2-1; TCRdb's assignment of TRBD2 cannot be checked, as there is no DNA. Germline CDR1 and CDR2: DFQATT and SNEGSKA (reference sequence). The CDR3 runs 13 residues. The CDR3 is CSARLAGGREQFF.

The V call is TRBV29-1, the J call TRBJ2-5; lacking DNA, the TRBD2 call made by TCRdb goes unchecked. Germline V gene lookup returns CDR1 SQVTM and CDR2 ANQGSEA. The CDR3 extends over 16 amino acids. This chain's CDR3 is CSAIDRGLAGVETQYF.

The CDR3 spells CASSPTSSHNEQFF. The chain combines TRBV14 with TRBJ2-1. Looked up from germline, CDR1 is SGHDN and CDR2 is FVKESK. The CDR3 has 14 amino acids.

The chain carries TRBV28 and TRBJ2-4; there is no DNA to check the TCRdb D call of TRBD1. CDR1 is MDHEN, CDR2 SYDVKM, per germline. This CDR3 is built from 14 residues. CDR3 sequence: CASSLIGGENIQYF.

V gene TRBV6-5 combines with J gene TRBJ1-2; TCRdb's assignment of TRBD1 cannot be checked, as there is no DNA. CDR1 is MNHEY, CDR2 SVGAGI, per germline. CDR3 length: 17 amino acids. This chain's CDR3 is CASSSLTGYKLDYGYTF.

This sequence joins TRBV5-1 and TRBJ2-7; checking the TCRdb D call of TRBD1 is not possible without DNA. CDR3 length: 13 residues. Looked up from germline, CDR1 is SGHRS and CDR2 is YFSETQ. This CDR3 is CASSFTGHYEQYF.

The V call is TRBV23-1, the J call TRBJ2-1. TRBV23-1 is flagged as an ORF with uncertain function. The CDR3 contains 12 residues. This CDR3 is CASSQRHNEQFF.

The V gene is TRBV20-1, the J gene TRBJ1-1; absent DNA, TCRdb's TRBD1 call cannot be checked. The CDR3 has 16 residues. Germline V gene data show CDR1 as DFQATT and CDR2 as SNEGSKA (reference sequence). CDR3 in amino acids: CSARDSGGGGDTEAFF.

Here the CDR3 reads CASSSRQSLNTEAFF. The rearrangement links TRBV2 to TRBJ1-1. CDR1 and CDR2 from the germline V gene are SNHLY and FYNNEI. This CDR3 is built from 15 residues.

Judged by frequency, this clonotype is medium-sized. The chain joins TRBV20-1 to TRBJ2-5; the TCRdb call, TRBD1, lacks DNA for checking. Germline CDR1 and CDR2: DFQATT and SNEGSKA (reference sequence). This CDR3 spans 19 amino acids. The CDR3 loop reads CSAKGPTSGTVLPMETQYF.

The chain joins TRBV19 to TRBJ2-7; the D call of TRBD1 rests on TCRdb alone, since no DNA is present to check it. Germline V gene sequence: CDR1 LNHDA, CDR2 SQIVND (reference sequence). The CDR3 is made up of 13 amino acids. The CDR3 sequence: CASSTGTASEQYF.

CDR3 in amino acids: CASSQGQGTGEQYF. The rearrangement uses TRBV14 and TRBJ2-7; TCRdb's assignment of TRBD1 cannot be checked, as there is no DNA. The CDR3 length is 14 residues. CDR1 and CDR2 (germline): SGHDN, FVKESK.

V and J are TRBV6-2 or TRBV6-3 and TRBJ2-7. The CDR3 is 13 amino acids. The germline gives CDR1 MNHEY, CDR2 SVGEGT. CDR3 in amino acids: CASSYTGLYEQYF.

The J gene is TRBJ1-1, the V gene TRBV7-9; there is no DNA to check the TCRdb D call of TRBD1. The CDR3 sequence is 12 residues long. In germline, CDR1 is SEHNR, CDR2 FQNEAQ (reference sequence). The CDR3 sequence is CASSSDRDEAFF.

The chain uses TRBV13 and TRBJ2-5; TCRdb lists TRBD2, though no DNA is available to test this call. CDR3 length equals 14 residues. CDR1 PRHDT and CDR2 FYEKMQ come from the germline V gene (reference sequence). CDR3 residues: CASSPGGAGETQYF.

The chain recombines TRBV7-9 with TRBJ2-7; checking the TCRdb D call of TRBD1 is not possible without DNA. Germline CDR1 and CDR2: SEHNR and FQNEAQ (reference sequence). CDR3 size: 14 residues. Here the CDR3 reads CASSLWDDPYEQYF.

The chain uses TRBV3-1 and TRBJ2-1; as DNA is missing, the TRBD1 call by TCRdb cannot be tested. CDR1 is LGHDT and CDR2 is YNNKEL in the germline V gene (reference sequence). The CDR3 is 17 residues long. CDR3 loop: CASSQGTGGFLYNEQFF.

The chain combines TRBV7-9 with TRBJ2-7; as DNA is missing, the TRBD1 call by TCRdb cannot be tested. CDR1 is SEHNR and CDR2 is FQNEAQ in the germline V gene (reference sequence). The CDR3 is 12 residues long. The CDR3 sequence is CASGGGAYEQYF. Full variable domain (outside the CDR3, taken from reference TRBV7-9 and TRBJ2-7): DTGVSQNPRHKITKRGQNVTFRCDPISEHNRLYWYRQTLGQGPEFLTYFQNEAQLEKSRLLSDRFSAERPKGSFSTLEIQRTEQGDSAMYLCASGGGAYEQYFGPGTRLTVT.

CDR3 protein: CASSVRDRPSPDTQYF. The rearrangement joins TRBV9 to TRBJ2-3; lacking DNA, the TRBD1 call made by TCRdb goes unchecked. The CDR3 contains 16 residues. Looked up from germline, CDR1 is SGDLS and CDR2 is YYNGEE.

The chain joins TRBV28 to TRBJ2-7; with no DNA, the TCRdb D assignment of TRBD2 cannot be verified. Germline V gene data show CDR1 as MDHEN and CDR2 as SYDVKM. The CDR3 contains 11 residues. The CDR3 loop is CATRSTGEQYF.

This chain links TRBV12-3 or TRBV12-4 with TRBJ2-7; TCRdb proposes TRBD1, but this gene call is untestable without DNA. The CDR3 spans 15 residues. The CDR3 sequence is CASSLATGFTYEQYF.

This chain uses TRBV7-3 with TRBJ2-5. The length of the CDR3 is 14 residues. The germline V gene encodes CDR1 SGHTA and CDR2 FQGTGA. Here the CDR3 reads CASSFFRDQETQYF.

CDR3 residues: CSARSGTGLMANEKLFF. The J gene is TRBJ1-4, the V gene TRBV20-1. The CDR3 is 17 residues long. Germline V gives CDR1 DFQATT, CDR2 SNEGSKA (reference sequence).